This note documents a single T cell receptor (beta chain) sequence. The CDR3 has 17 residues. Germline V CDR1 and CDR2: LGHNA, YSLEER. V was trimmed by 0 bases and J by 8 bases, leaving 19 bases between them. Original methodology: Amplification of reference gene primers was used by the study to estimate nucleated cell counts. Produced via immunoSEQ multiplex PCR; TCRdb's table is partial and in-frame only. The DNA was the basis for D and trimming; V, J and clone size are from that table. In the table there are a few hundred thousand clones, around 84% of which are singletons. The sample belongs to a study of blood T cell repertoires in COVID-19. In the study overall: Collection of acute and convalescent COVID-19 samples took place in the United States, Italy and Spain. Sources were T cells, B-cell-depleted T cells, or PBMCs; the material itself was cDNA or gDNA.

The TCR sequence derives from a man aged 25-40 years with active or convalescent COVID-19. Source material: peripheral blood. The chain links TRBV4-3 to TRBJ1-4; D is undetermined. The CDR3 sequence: CASSQDIGLGGGEKLFF. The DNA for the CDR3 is TGCGCCAGCAGCCAAGATATCGGCTTGGGAGGCGGAGAAAAACTGTTTTTT.